This entry is about one TCR beta chain. Its antigen is not identified. Germline loops: CDR1 ENHRY, CDR2 SYGVKD. This CDR3 contains 14 residues. V was pared by 5 bases and J by 5 bases, with 15 bases between. The data are from a study of cytomegalovirus exposure and HLA in healthy donors. Study results and limitations: TCR beta chain V- and J-gene trimming was linked, in a later analysis, to a missense variant in DCLRE1C.

Primers for the PCR totalled 60 Vbeta and 13 Jbeta. Generated by immunoSEQ multiplex PCR, the TCRdb table keeps only in-frame clones and is missing some. The sample consists of 210,000 or so clones, under 85% of them appearing once. The rearrangement joins TRBV10-3 to TRBJ1-2; D might be TRBD1 (6 bases). Material: PBMCs. The source is a woman in her forties or fifties in good health and CMV-seropositive. In nucleotides, the CDR3 is TGTGCCATCAGTCCAGGGGCGCGGCTATATGGCTACACCTTC. It encodes CAISPGARLYGYTF.